A selection of T cell receptor beta chains follows, all from one sample in a study of neurological immune-mediated disorders. TCRdb passed the 5' RACE reads through MiXCR, listing each CDR3 protein once. The repertoire holds 100,000 or so distinct CDR3 sequences, with about 3.8% as singletons. Sequenced: PBMCs. These receptors all stem from a woman aged 18-35 years with multiple sclerosis. Both conserved end residues are trimmed from each CDR3.

TRBV4-1	TRBJ1-6	ASSQEGQTSTLN
TRBV2	TRBJ1-2	ASSGNRVYGYT
TRBV5-1	TRBJ2-5	ASSLTLQETQY
TRBV5-1	TRBJ1-2	ASSLEGDRGAIGYT
TRBV30	TRBJ1-1	AWSAHRATEAF
TRBV20-1	TRBJ2-1	SDRGIAYNEQF
TRBV5-1	TRBJ2-7	ASSIIPGASYEQY
TRBV7-2	TRBJ2-1	ASSYDKSSYNEQF
TRBV9	TRBJ1-2	ASSSLGHNYGYT
TRBV20-1	TRBJ1-2	SATSRGRSGYT
TRBV14	TRBJ1-1	ASSWRFGGNTEAF
TRBV12-5	TRBJ2-1	ASGSLGTGNNEQF
TRBV19	TRBJ2-1	ASREANEQF
TRBV5-1	TRBJ2-5	ASSSSTVSGETQY
TRBV5-1	TRBJ2-2	ASSLEPSNTGELF
TRBV12-3/TRBV12-4	TRBJ1-6	ASRGGTVKNSPLH
TRBV12-3/TRBV12-4	TRBJ2-5	ASSRPQGMETQY
TRBV7-8	TRBJ1-5	ASSHLAPGQGANQPQH
TRBV20-1	TRBJ2-1	SALAGQTYNEQF
TRBV29-1	TRBJ1-1	SVAYRSNTEAF
TRBV6-5	TRBJ1-1	ASSYAGNTEAF
TRBV25-1	TRBJ2-3	ASSEKSASSDRVGLFLDTQY
TRBV19	TRBJ1-5	ASSPRTIQPQH
TRBV5-1	TRBJ2-3	ASSVQLAGRATDTQY
TRBV11-2	TRBJ1-4	ASTVSPGQNEKLF
TRBV20-1	TRBJ2-4	SARAARVAKNIQY
TRBV5-6	TRBJ2-6	ASSFVPSGANVLT
TRBV12-3/TRBV12-4	TRBJ1-5	ASSYGGNNQPQH
TRBV28	TRBJ2-7	ASRVWETYEQY
TRBV5-6	TRBJ1-4	ASSLARASEEKLF
TRBV5-1	TRBJ1-1	ASTRWNLNTEAF
TRBV5-1	TRBJ2-7	ASSPATQTYEQY
TRBV5-1	TRBJ2-2	ASRSRRTSGNGELF
TRBV6-2/TRBV6-3	TRBJ1-5	ASSSAHGTEHQPQH
TRBV9	TRBJ1-2	ASSVASHPSSYGYT
TRBV7-6	TRBJ2-1	ASSRILAGGLDEQF
TRBV6-1	TRBJ2-1	ASSILAGGPWDEQF
TRBV7-4	TRBJ2-7	ASSLVGQGVREQY
TRBV20-1	TRBJ1-2	SATWTSAYYGYT
TRBV3-1	TRBJ2-7	ASSPIVGQGYEQY
TRBV24-1	TRBJ2-3	ATSDHTGGGDTQY
TRBV7-2	TRBJ2-7	ASSPGGGSVHEQY
TRBV7-2	TRBJ1-4	ASSLVLNTGTKDEKLF
TRBV5-6	TRBJ1-2	ASSIWPSGGYT
TRBV10-3	TRBJ2-5	AIRDRNQETQY
TRBV2	TRBJ1-5	ASSGGPHQPQH
TRBV24-1	TRBJ2-5	ATSEEYGKTQY
TRBV6-5	TRBJ2-5	ASRGPETQY
TRBV5-1	TRBJ2-3	ASNIQGFSTDTQY
TRBV6-1	TRBJ1-1	ASRGRGRNTEAF
TRBV6-2/TRBV6-3	TRBJ2-1	ATRGGTSGYNEQF
TRBV28	TRBJ2-7	ASSSGVTRLTGEQY
TRBV7-2	TRBJ2-7	ASSSGLAAAYEQY
TRBV19	TRBJ2-1	ASSIDRRGATQF
TRBV10-3	TRBJ2-1	AISDQAGTEQF
TRBV5-1	TRBJ1-1	ASSLGGKGNTEAF
TRBV27	TRBJ1-4	ASRSFGQGVLF
TRBV3-1	TRBJ1-1	ASSQVTGGGTEAF
TRBV20-1	TRBJ1-4	SARKDTGRFLQF